Below are 26 T cell receptor beta chains sequenced from a single sample in a study of siplizumab effects on memory and regulatory T cells. Libraries were prepared by immunoSEQ multiplex PCR; TCRdb keeps only in-frame clonotypes and omits some of them. The sample has 70,000 or so clones; over 80% are singletons. The material sequenced was Tregs sorted from blood. The source of these receptors is a human donor in good health.

The chain couples TRBV30 to TRBJ1-2, with no clear D. The CDR3 runs to 18 residues. Germline CDR1 GTSNPN, CDR2 SVGIG (reference sequence). V dropped 0 bases and J dropped 2 bases, with 22 bases sitting between them. For the CDR3, the DNA is TGTGCCTGGAGTGTAGGAGTCCGGTTGTCGGAGTACAACTATGGCTACACCTTC. Translated, it gives CAWSVGVRLSEYNYGYTF.

V usage is TRBV27 and J usage is TRBJ2-7; 9 nucleotides align to TRBD1. The germline gives CDR1 MNHEY, CDR2 SMNVEV (reference sequence). This CDR3 spans 14 amino acids. J lost 5 bases, V lost 6 bases, and 8 bases had no gene match. The CDR3 sequence: CASRRDRVENEQYF. The DNA of the CDR3 is TGTGCCAGCAGACGGGACAGGGTAGAAAACGAGCAGTACTTC.

J is TRBJ1-2 and V is TRBV5-4; 7 nucleotides match TRBD1. The J segment lost 3 bases and the V segment lost 5 bases, leaving 10 bases of the junction unmatched. Germline-derived CDR1 and CDR2 are SGHNT and YYREEE (reference sequence). The CDR3 extends over 15 amino acids. CDR3 residues: CASSYPGQRDYGYTF. The CDR3 DNA reads TGTGCCAGCAGTTATCCGGGACAGAGGGACTATGGCTACACCTTC.

This chain links TRBV21-1 with TRBJ2-2. TRBV21-1 is tagged as a pseudogene. CDR3 length: 15 residues. CDR3 sequence: CASSLFQPTHGELFF. The CDR3 nucleotides read TGTGCCAGCAGCCTCTTCCAGCCTACGCACGGGGAGCTGTTTTTT.

The chain couples TRBV9 to TRBJ2-1; no definite D call. The CDR3 consists of 16 residues. V was pared by 0 bases and J by 5 bases, with 15 bases between. Germline CDR1 is SGDLS and CDR2 is YYNGEE. DNA of the CDR3: TGTGCCAGCAGCGTAGCTCCGAGTGTGGGCGACAATGAGCAGTTCTTC. Amino acids: CASSVAPSVGDNEQFF.

This clone is a singleton in its sample. V usage is TRBV28 and J usage is TRBJ2-1; 13 nucleotides match TRBD2. The CDR3 length is 19 residues. The germline CDR1 and CDR2 sequences are MDHEN and SYDVKM. V shed 5 bases and J 6 bases; nucleotides not matched to a gene: 16. The CDR3 DNA is TGTGCCAGCAGTCGGGGACTAGCGGGGCAAACTTTATTCTCCAATGAGCAGTTCTTC. This translates into CASSRGLAGQTLFSNEQFF.

The chain couples TRBV10-3 to TRBJ1-5; D is ambiguous. CDR1 and CDR2 (germline): ENHRY, SYGVKD. The germline V and J ends were trimmed by 3 bases and 0 bases, with 6 bases remaining between them. CDR3 size: 14 residues. CDR3 protein: CAISDRTSNQPQHF. CDR3 DNA sequence: TGTGCCATCAGTGACAGGACTAGCAATCAGCCCCAGCATTTT.

The chain recombines TRBV5-1 with TRBJ1-2; 7 bases agree with TRBD1. This CDR3 spans 13 amino acids. The germline gives CDR1 SGHRS, CDR2 YFSETQ. The V and J ends lost 2 bases and 7 bases, in that order; junction bases with no gene match: 5. CDR3 in DNA: TGCGCCAGCAGCTTCTCAGGGGGGGCTGGCTACACCTTC. Encoded protein: CASSFSGGAGYTF.

The genes are TRBV2 and TRBJ1-1; D gene uncertain. Deletions cut 4 bases from V and 3 bases from J, with 3 bases between. The CDR3 has 11 amino acids. Germline assignment: CDR1 SNHLY and CDR2 FYNNEI. The CDR3 sequence is CASSGYTEAFF. In nucleotides, the CDR3 is TGTGCCAGCAGTGGTTACACTGAAGCTTTCTTT.

This chain uses TRBV18 with TRBJ1-1; TRBD1 might be the D (5 bases). CDR1 and CDR2 (germline): KGHSH, LQKENI. V gave up 5 bases and J gave up 10 bases, with 14 bases separating them. The CDR3 has 12 residues. The CDR3 spells CASSKTEYGAFF. As DNA, the CDR3 is TGTGCCAGCTCAAAGACAGAATACGGAGCTTTCTTT.

The V call is TRBV7-9, the J call TRBJ2-7; tentatively, D is TRBD1 (6 bases). The V and J ends lost 5 bases and 4 bases respectively, with 18 bases between them. CDR1 is SEHNR and CDR2 is FQNEAQ in the germline V gene (reference sequence). This CDR3 is built from 15 residues. CDR3 bases: TGTGCCAGCAGCCCTGGGTGGGGGCGCGGATACGAGCAGTACTTC. This gives the protein CASSPGWGRGYEQYF.

The chain recombines TRBV5-1 with TRBJ2-1, with 16 nucleotides matching TRBD2. Per the germline V gene, CDR1 is SGHRS and CDR2 is YFSETQ. J was trimmed by 2 bases and V by 4 bases; bases with no gene match: 6. The CDR3 extends over 18 amino acids. CDR3 region: CASSRTGTSGRAYNEQFF. The CDR3 coding sequence is TGCGCCAGCAGCCGGACCGGGACTAGCGGGAGGGCCTACAATGAGCAGTTCTTC.

This clone was detected only a few times. This CDR3 reads CASSPPGSLGHNEQFF. The CDR3, as DNA: TGTGCCAGCAGCCCCCCGGGCAGCCTGGGCCACAATGAGCAGTTCTTC. The chain couples TRBV4-2 to TRBJ2-1, with D unclear. CDR3 size: 16 residues. Germline assignment: CDR1 LGHNA and CDR2 YNFKEQ. V was shortened by 4 bases and J by 5 bases, with 18 bases between the two germline ends.

The gene calls are TRBV7-9 and TRBJ1-2, with 11 bases fitting TRBD1. The CDR3 is made up of 16 amino acids. From germline, CDR1 is SEHNR and CDR2 FQNEAQ (reference sequence). J was trimmed by 8 bases and V by 4 bases; bases with no gene match: 12. The CDR3 region has the DNA TGTGCCAGCAGCTCCCGGGGACAGGGGGTAGGAGTCGGCTACACCTTC. This gives the protein CASSSRGQGVGVGYTF.

V and J are TRBV5-6 and TRBJ2-2; 8 bases align to TRBD2. Germline CDR1 reads SGHDT; CDR2 reads YYEEEE. Trimming took 5 bases from V and 6 from J; bases not matched to a gene: 6. This CDR3 comprises 14 residues. CDR3 protein: CASRPGLVAGELFF. In DNA form, the CDR3 reads TGTGCCAGCAGGCCGGGACTAGTTGCCGGGGAGCTGTTTTTT.

The chain uses TRBV28 and TRBJ1-5, with TRBD1 as a possible D gene (5 bases). Germline CDR1 reads MDHEN; CDR2 reads SYDVKM. V lost 3 bases and J lost 9, with 21 bases in between. The CDR3 extends over 16 amino acids. CDR3 loop: CASSFGLVGVGRPQHF. CDR3 in DNA: TGTGCCAGCAGTTTCGGGCTTGTGGGGGTTGGTCGGCCCCAGCATTTT. The whole variable domain, remainder taken from reference TRBV28 and TRBJ1-5, is DVKVTQSSRYLVKRTGEKVFLECVQDMDHENMFWYRQDPGLGLRLIYFSYDVKMKEKGDIPEGYSVSREKKERFSLILESASTNQTSMYLCASSFGLVGVGRPQHFGDGTRLSIL.

The rearrangement uses TRBV12-5 and TRBJ1-2; a possible D gene is TRBD1 (5 bases). Germline CDR1 reads LGHNT; CDR2 reads FRNRAP. V was cut by 9 bases and J by 8 bases, with 10 bases left in between. This CDR3 contains 10 residues. In nucleotides, the CDR3 is TGTGCTAGCGGGGGGTACGGCTACACCTTC. Translated, it gives CASGGYGYTF. Using reference TRBV12-5 and TRBJ1-2 for the parts outside the CDR3, the full variable domain is DARVTQTPRHKVTEMGQEVTMRCQPILGHNTVFWYRQTMMQGLELLAYFRNRAPLDDSGMPKDRFSAEMPDATLATLKIQPSEPRDSAVYFCASGGYGYTFGSGTRLTVV.

The gene calls are TRBV6-5 and TRBJ2-5, with 8 bases identical to TRBD2. J gave up 4 bases and V 6 bases, and 4 bases lay outside the gene matches. Germline CDR1 MNHEY, CDR2 SVGAGI. CDR3 length: 13 amino acids. The CDR3 spells CASRSSGVETQYF. The CDR3 nucleotides read TGTGCCAGCAGAAGTAGCGGGGTAGAGACCCAGTACTTC.

The chain combines TRBV28 with TRBJ1-5; TRBD1 is a possible D gene (5 bases). Per germline, CDR1 MDHEN and CDR2 SYDVKM. The CDR3 length is 15 residues. Trimming stripped 4 bases from V and 4 bases from J, with 14 bases between. The CDR3 loop is CASSSLGGDNQPQHF. The DNA for the CDR3 is TGTGCCAGCAGTTCCCTTGGGGGGGATAATCAGCCCCAGCATTTT. The full variable domain, its missing parts supplied by reference TRBV28 and TRBJ1-5, is DVKVTQSSRYLVKRTGEKVFLECVQDMDHENMFWYRQDPGLGLRLIYFSYDVKMKEKGDIPEGYSVSREKKERFSLILESASTNQTSMYLCASSSLGGDNQPQHFGDGTRLSIL.

This chain links TRBV5-8 with TRBJ1-1; D is possibly TRBD1 (5 bases). Germline values: CDR1 SGHTS, CDR2 YDEGEE. V shed 2 bases and J shed 5 bases, with 10 bases lying between them. CDR3 length: 13 residues. The CDR3, as DNA: TGTGCCAGCAGCTTCTCAGGGTGGACTGAAGCTTTCTTT. Its translation is CASSFSGWTEAFF.

This clone occurred once. Other DNA sequences from this sample encode an identical CDR3 as well. This chain uses TRBV10-3 with TRBJ2-3; 9 bases line up with TRBD2. The V and J ends lost 5 bases and 0 bases, in that order; junction bases with no gene match: 0. The length of the CDR3 is 14 residues. Germline assignment: CDR1 ENHRY and CDR2 SYGVKD. For the CDR3, the DNA is TGTGCCATCAGTACTAGCGGGAGCACAGATACGCAGTATTTT. Encoded protein: CAISTSGSTDTQYF.

By share, this clone counts as medium-sized. The chain uses TRBV19 and TRBJ1-1; tentative D call: TRBD1 (5 bases). With 3 bases removed from V and 5 bases from J, the gap between germline ends came to 13 bases. This CDR3 has 14 amino acids. Germline V gene lookup returns CDR1 LNHDA and CDR2 SQIVND (reference sequence). The CDR3 bases are TGTGCCAGTAGTATGGTCCCAGGGAGAACTGAAGCTTTCTTT. It is translated as CASSMVPGRTEAFF.

This rearrangement joins TRBV27 to TRBJ1-2, with D perhaps TRBD1 (5 bases). The V end lost 4 bases, the J end lost 7 bases, and 7 bases lay between the germline ends. This CDR3 has 11 amino acids. Germline values: CDR1 MNHEY, CDR2 SMNVEV (reference sequence). CDR3 in amino acids: CASSSGFGYTF. The CDR3 coding sequence is TGTGCCAGCAGTTCAGGGTTTGGCTACACCTTC.

The V and J genes are TRBV6-1 and TRBJ2-7; unclear D gene. Deletions cut 8 bases from V and 7 bases from J, with 15 bases between. The CDR3 runs to 12 residues. Germline CDR1 and CDR2: MNHNS and SASEGT. The CDR3 region is CASGRVLREQYF. The DNA of the CDR3 is TGTGCCAGCGGCCGGGTTCTGAGGGAGCAGTACTTC.

The rearrangement joins TRBV19 to TRBJ1-1; no firm D call. The germline V gene encodes CDR1 LNHDA and CDR2 SQIVND (reference sequence). Between the trimmed V and J ends, which lost 5 bases and 1 base, there was a span of 8 bases. CDR3 length equals 13 residues. CDR3 residues: CASSPISNTEAFF. The CDR3 DNA follows: TGTGCCAGTAGTCCAATTTCGAACACTGAAGCTTTCTTT. The full variable domain, in which reference TRBV19 and TRBJ1-1 provide the parts outside the CDR3, is DGGITQSPKYLFRKEGQNVTLSCEQNLNHDAMYWYRQDPGQGLRLIYYSQIVNDFQKGDIAEGYSVSREKKESFPLTVTSAQKNPTAFYLCASSPISNTEAFFGQGTRLTVV.

V gene TRBV18 combines with J gene TRBJ1-5, with D perhaps matching TRBD1 (6 bases). Germline V lookup: CDR1 KGHSH, CDR2 LQKENI. This CDR3 comprises 14 residues. The V gene lost 3 bases and the J gene lost 4 bases, with 10 bases spanning the gap. The CDR3 DNA reads TGTGCCAGCTCACCGGACAGACTGAATCAGCCCCAGCATTTT. The encoded protein is CASSPDRLNQPQHF.